This T cell receptor beta chain was sequenced during a study of cytomegalovirus exposure and HLA in healthy donors. PCR employed 60 Vbeta and 13 Jbeta primers. Assay: immunoSEQ multiplex PCR; the TCRdb copy retains only in-frame clones and omits some. The sample lists more than 85,000 clones, just under 80% seen once, with 5.6% in the top ten. Whole-study results and caveats: Analyzed later, association rates of TCRs varied across HLA loci, with DRB1 most and HLA-C fewest.

The CDR3 is made up of 15 amino acids. The germline V and J ends were trimmed by 6 bases and 3 bases, with 16 bases remaining between them. CDR1 and CDR2 from the germline V gene are MGHRA and YSYEKL. As concerns this clone: Its antigen is unidentified.

V and J are TRBV4-1 and TRBJ2-3, with D maybe TRBD2 (6 bases). The clonotype was recovered from a male donor in good health and CMV-seronegative. Sample: PBMCs. The CDR3: CASRAEGRETDTQYF. The CDR3 nucleotides are TGCGCCAGCAGGGCGGAGGGCCGAGAAACAGATACGCAGTATTTT.